This TCR beta chain was identified during a study of T-cell reconstitution after alpha-beta-depleted transplantation in children. V gave up 5 bases and J gave up 0 bases, with 14 bases separating them. This CDR3 contains 15 residues. This clonotype was recorded many times. Its specificity is unknown. Unique molecular identifiers were built into the TCRbeta library. TCRdb re-analysed the PCR reads in MiXCR, keeping a single row per CDR3 protein. The sample carries 700,000 to 950,000 distinct CDR3 sequences, around 15% recorded once. Study results and caveats: The high TCRbeta diversity at day 60 in some patients came from surviving recipient T cells and thymic progenitors. T cells produced anew were the main source of T-cell counts and diversity one year after transplant. By about two months after transplant, alpha-beta T cells reportedly arose from several hundred graft clones that had expanded.

The chain is built from TRBV12-3 or TRBV12-4 and TRBJ2-7; tentatively, D is TRBD1 or TRBD2 (5 bases each). Sequenced material: PBMCs, mostly from graft donor cells, taken 360 days after TCRalphabeta/CD19-depleted stem cell transplant. The clonotype was recovered from a male patient younger than 18 who had a stem cell transplant for acute lymphoblastic leukemia, so the T cells may come from the graft donor. CDR3 bases: TGTGCCAGCAGTAGCCTCCGGGACCCCTCCTACGAGCAGTACTTC. Translating gives CASSSLRDPSYEQYF.